This is a list of T cell receptor beta chains from one sample in a study of blood T cell repertoires in COVID-19. Repertoires were generated with immunoSEQ multiplex PCR, while TCRdb's copy carries only in-frame clones and drops some. This sample has 85,000 to 100,000 clones, with 90% found just once. The material sequenced was peripheral blood. These receptors were obtained from a man aged 60 to 75 with acute or convalescent COVID-19. Both conserved end residues are part of each CDR3. The D gene is left open where the match is weak. Clone size is stated in some rows and not others, as once, few, many or a class when expanded.

v_call: TRBV5-5; j_call: TRBJ1-1; d_call: TRBD1; clone_size: -; cdr3_aa: CASSATGGAGEAFF; cdr3_nt: TGTGCCAGCAGCGCCACAGGGGGCGCGGGCGAAGCTTTCTTT
v_call: TRBV9; j_call: TRBJ1-1; d_call: TRBD1; clone_size: few; cdr3_aa: CASSVGQGEAFF; cdr3_nt: TGTGCCAGCAGTGTTGGACAGGGCGAAGCTTTCTTT
v_call: TRBV15; j_call: TRBJ1-2; d_call: TRBD1; clone_size: -; cdr3_aa: CATSREAGGYGYTF; cdr3_nt: TGTGCCACCAGCAGAGAGGCAGGGGGATATGGCTACACCTTC
v_call: TRBV10-3; j_call: TRBJ1-1; d_call: -; clone_size: -; cdr3_aa: CAISESKGVGNTEAFF; cdr3_nt: TGTGCCATCAGTGAGTCGAAGGGGGTCGGGAACACTGAAGCTTTCTTT
v_call: TRBV4-1; j_call: TRBJ2-1; d_call: TRBD2; clone_size: -; cdr3_aa: CASSRRTSGVNNEQFF; cdr3_nt: TGCGCCAGCAGCCGCCGGACTAGCGGGGTCAACAATGAGCAGTTCTTC
v_call: TRBV2; j_call: TRBJ2-3; d_call: -; clone_size: -; cdr3_aa: CASSGGFSTDTQYF; cdr3_nt: TGTGCCAGCAGTGGAGGTTTCAGCACAGATACGCAGTATTTT
v_call: TRBV6-4; j_call: TRBJ1-5; d_call: -; clone_size: -; cdr3_aa: CASSDLPGQPQHF; cdr3_nt: TGTGCCAGCAGTGACCTCCCGGGTCAGCCCCAGCATTTT
v_call: TRBV15; j_call: TRBJ1-4; d_call: -; clone_size: -; cdr3_aa: CATSREGGLFNEKLFF; cdr3_nt: TGTGCCACCAGCAGAGAAGGAGGACTGTTTAATGAAAAACTGTTTTTT
v_call: TRBV9; j_call: TRBJ1-6; d_call: TRBD1; clone_size: -; cdr3_aa: CASSWDRDNSPLHF; cdr3_nt: TGTGCCAGCAGCTGGGACAGGGATAATTCACCCCTCCACTTT
v_call: TRBV7-2; j_call: TRBJ2-1; d_call: TRBD2; clone_size: -; cdr3_aa: CASSPPGLAGVSEQFF; cdr3_nt: TGTGCCAGCAGCCCCCCGGGACTAGCGGGGGTGAGTGAGCAGTTCTTC
v_call: TRBV11-3; j_call: TRBJ1-1; d_call: TRBD1; clone_size: few; cdr3_aa: CASSSRDRGTEAFF; cdr3_nt: TGTGCCAGCAGCTCAAGGGACAGGGGGACTGAAGCTTTCTTT
v_call: TRBV12-3/TRBV12-4; j_call: TRBJ1-2; d_call: TRBD1; clone_size: -; cdr3_aa: CASSQDRGYGYTF; cdr3_nt: TGTGCCAGCAGTCAGGACAGGGGCTATGGCTACACCTTC
v_call: TRBV5-1; j_call: TRBJ2-1; d_call: TRBD2; clone_size: -; cdr3_aa: CASSLVAGGPHEQFF; cdr3_nt: TGCGCCAGCAGCTTGGTGGCGGGGGGGCCGCATGAGCAGTTCTTC
v_call: TRBV5-4; j_call: TRBJ1-4; d_call: -; clone_size: -; cdr3_aa: CASSASGGSVKLFF; cdr3_nt: TGTGCCAGCAGCGCCTCGGGGGGGAGCGTAAAACTGTTTTTT
v_call: TRBV7-9; j_call: TRBJ1-1; d_call: TRBD1; clone_size: -; cdr3_aa: CASSEQGKNTEAFF; cdr3_nt: TGTGCCAGCAGCGAACAGGGGAAGAACACTGAAGCTTTCTTT
v_call: TRBV10-3; j_call: TRBJ2-7; d_call: -; clone_size: -; cdr3_aa: CAISESWRDEQYF; cdr3_nt: TGTGCCATCAGTGAGTCGTGGAGGGACGAGCAGTACTTC
v_call: TRBV28; j_call: TRBJ1-2; d_call: TRBD1; clone_size: -; cdr3_aa: CASTPNRGVNYGYTF; cdr3_nt: TGTGCCAGCACCCCAAACAGGGGAGTCAACTATGGCTACACCTTC
v_call: TRBV7-2; j_call: TRBJ1-4; d_call: TRBD1; clone_size: -; cdr3_aa: CASSSDRGRQKLFF; cdr3_nt: TGTGCCAGCAGCTCCGACAGGGGAAGGCAAAAACTGTTTTTT
v_call: TRBV4-2; j_call: TRBJ1-5; d_call: -; clone_size: few; cdr3_aa: CASSPTRQFSNQPQHF; cdr3_nt: TGTGCCAGCAGCCCAACCCGACAGTTTAGCAATCAGCCCCAGCATTTT
v_call: TRBV5-1; j_call: TRBJ1-1; d_call: -; clone_size: -; cdr3_aa: CASSFGGAIEAFF; cdr3_nt: TGCGCCAGCAGCTTTGGGGGGGCGATTGAAGCTTTCTTT
v_call: TRBV10-3; j_call: TRBJ2-2; d_call: -; clone_size: -; cdr3_aa: CATLGQNTGELFF; cdr3_nt: TGTGCCACCCTAGGACAGAACACCGGGGAGCTGTTTTTT
v_call: TRBV5-4; j_call: TRBJ2-3; d_call: TRBD1; clone_size: -; cdr3_aa: CASSLDQGVDTQYF; cdr3_nt: TGTGCCAGCAGCTTGGATCAGGGGGTAGATACGCAGTATTTT
v_call: TRBV19; j_call: TRBJ1-6; d_call: -; clone_size: -; cdr3_aa: CASNQGSSYNSPLHF; cdr3_nt: TGTGCCAGTAATCAAGGGAGCTCCTATAATTCACCCCTCCACTTT
v_call: TRBV19; j_call: TRBJ2-1; d_call: TRBD2; clone_size: -; cdr3_aa: CASSIRGGGAADEQFF; cdr3_nt: TGTGCCAGTAGTATACGAGGCGGGGGGGCCGCGGATGAGCAGTTCTTC
v_call: TRBV12-3/TRBV12-4; j_call: TRBJ2-2; d_call: -; clone_size: -; cdr3_aa: CASSRTGELFF; cdr3_nt: TGTGCCAGCAGCCGGACCGGGGAGCTGTTTTTT
v_call: TRBV6-1; j_call: TRBJ1-1; d_call: -; clone_size: -; cdr3_aa: CASSKAHTLNTEAFF; cdr3_nt: TGTGCCAGCAGTAAAGCTCACACGCTGAACACTGAAGCTTTCTTT
v_call: TRBV6-2/TRBV6-3; j_call: TRBJ1-1; d_call: -; clone_size: -; cdr3_aa: CASSPTGSLMNTEAFF; cdr3_nt: TGTGCCAGCAGTCCCACGGGTTCCCTCATGAACACTGAAGCTTTCTTT
v_call: TRBV2; j_call: TRBJ1-2; d_call: -; clone_size: -; cdr3_aa: CASSVRGNYGYTF; cdr3_nt: TGTGCCAGCAGTGTACGGGGGAACTATGGCTACACCTTC